The entry below gives a single T cell receptor (beta chain) sequence along with its context. Antigen: not known. The sample comes from a study of chemoradiotherapy in HPV16-positive cancers. Study at large: A couple of HPV16-positive patients' cells yielded candidate HPV-specific clones and common motifs. General study results and limits: In HPV16-positive patients, HPV-responsive T-cell expansion tracked better recurrence-free survival. During treatment, candidate HPV-specific clones and E7-related motifs expanded in tumor.

Measured with immunoSEQ multiplex PCR; TCRdb has only the in-frame clones, and not every one. The data contain over 30,000 clones, around 77% of them singletons. V lost 1 base, J lost 6 bases, and 11 bases lay in between. The CDR3 sequence is 14 residues long. Germline CDR1 and CDR2: SGHVS and FNYEAQ. The sequence was collected from a human donor with HPV-associated anogenital cancer. The V gene is TRBV7-6, the J gene TRBJ2-3; possible D gene TRBD1, 5 bases. This sample comprised blood, obtained from a patient who underwent chemoradiotherapy. The CDR3 reads CASSLGQGWDTQYF. The CDR3 DNA reads TGTGCCAGCAGCTTAGGGCAGGGTTGGGATACGCAGTATTTT. The entire variable domain, with the rest obtained from reference TRBV7-6 and TRBJ2-3, is as follows: GAGVSQSPRYKVTKRGQDVALRCDPISGHVSLYWYRQALGQGPEFLTYFNYEAQQDKSGLPNDRFSAERPEGSISTLTIQRTEQRDSAMYRCASSLGQGWDTQYFGPGTRLTVL.